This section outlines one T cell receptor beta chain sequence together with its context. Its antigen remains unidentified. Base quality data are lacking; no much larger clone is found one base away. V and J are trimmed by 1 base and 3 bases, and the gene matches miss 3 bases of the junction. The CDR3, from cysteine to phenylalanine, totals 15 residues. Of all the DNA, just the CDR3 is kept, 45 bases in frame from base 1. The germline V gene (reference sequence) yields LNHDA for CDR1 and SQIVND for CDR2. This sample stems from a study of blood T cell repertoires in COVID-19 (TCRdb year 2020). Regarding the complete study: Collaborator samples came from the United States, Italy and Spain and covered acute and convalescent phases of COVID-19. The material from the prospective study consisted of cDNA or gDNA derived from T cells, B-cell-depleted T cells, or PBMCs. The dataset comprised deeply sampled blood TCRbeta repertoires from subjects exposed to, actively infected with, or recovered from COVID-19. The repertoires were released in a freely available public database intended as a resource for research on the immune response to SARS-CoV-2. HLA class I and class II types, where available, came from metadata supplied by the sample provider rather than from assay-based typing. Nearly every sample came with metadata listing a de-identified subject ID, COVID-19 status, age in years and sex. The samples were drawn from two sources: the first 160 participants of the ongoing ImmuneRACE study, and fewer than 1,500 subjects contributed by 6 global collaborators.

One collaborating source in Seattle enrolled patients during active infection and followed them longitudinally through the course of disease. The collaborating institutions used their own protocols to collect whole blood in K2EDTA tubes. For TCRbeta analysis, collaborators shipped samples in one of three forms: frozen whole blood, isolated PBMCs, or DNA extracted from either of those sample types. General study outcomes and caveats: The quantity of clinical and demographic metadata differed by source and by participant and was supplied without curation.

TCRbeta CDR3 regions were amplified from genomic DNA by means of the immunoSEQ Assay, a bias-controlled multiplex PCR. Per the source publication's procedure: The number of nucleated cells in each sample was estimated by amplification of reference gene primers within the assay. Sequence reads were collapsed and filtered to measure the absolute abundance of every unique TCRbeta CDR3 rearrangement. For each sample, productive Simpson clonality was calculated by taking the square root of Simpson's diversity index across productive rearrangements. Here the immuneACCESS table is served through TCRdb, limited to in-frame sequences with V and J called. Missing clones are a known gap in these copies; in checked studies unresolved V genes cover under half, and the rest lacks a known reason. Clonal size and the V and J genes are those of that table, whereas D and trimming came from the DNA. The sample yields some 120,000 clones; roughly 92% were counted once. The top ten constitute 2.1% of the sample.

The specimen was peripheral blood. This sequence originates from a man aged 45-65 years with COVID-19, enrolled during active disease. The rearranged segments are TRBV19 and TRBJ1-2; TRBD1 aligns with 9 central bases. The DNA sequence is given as TGTGCCAGTAGTATAGGGACAGGGGAGGACTATGGCTACACCTTC. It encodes CASSIGTGEDYGYTF.